This T cell receptor beta chain is drawn from a study of T-cell memory formation after mild COVID-19. Looking at the study overall: Among the donors, TCR clusters were largely specific to each donor.

In the case of this clonotype: Its antigen is not identified.

J was trimmed by 1 base and V by 3 bases; bases with no gene match: 7. Germline V gene sequence: CDR1 LGHDT, CDR2 YNNKEL (reference sequence). The CDR3 length is 17 residues. Study conclusions and caveats: Some SARS-CoV-2-responding clones were already detected in memory before infection. The study found contracting CD4+ clones mainly in CM and EM and contracting CD8+ clones in EMRA.

Constant-segment primers served in 5'RACE that generated TCR alpha and TCR beta cDNA libraries bearing sample barcodes and UMIs. TCRdb re-analysed the 5' RACE reads in MiXCR, keeping a single row per CDR3 protein. The profile shows 150,000 to 200,000 distinct CDR3 sequences, roughly 17% of them singletons. The clonotype comes from an adult woman who had mild COVID-19 (a few samples of this study predate the infection). Cell type and time point are not known. The chain couples TRBV3-1 to TRBJ2-3, with 10 bases matching TRBD2. Sequenced material: PBMCs or a T cell subset sorted from them (not recorded which). Written as DNA, the CDR3 is TGTGCCAGCAGCCATCCTCCTCTAGCGGGAGGCACAGATACGCAGTATTTT. This codes for CASSHPPLAGGTDTQYF.